Following are 28 T cell receptor beta chains from one sample sequenced in a study of tumor-infiltrating lymphocytes in primary liver carcinoma. In addition to blood RNA drawn from unsorted whole blood, germline DNA was extracted. The investigators made TCR beta cDNA from approximately 510 ng total RNA, using a constant-region primer. Three rounds of nested multiplex PCR with slightly modified ARM-PCR produced TCR beta libraries. With TRBV1-TRBV30 forward primers and a C-beta reverse primer, the first two PCR rounds were run for around 10 cycles each. Each CDR3 protein gets one entry after TCRdb re-called the multiplex PCR reads with MiXCR. The sample comprises 330,000 or so distinct CDR3 sequences, approximately 64% of which are singletons, and roughly 6.5% rests with the top ten. Sequencing was performed on peripheral blood. The receptor set was obtained from a man aged 40-49 years with primary liver carcinoma and hepatitis B virus infection.

Concerning this clonotype itself: A much larger clone differs by one base, so this may be a read error. Written as DNA, the CDR3 is TGTACCAGCAGCCGAGCACAGGGGGCGAGTAACTATGGCTACACCTTC. This codes for CTSSRAQGASNYGYTF. The chain couples TRBV11-2 to TRBJ1-2, with 9 bases that match TRBD1. This CDR3 region has 16 residues. Germline loops: CDR1 SGHAT, CDR2 FQNNGV.

With regard to this clonotype: Because it lacks the conserved phenylalanine or tryptophan at the end, this CDR3 is likely a read error. The chain has TRBV6-4 and TRBJ2-3, with D uncertain. With 5 bases removed from V and 3 bases from J, the gap between germline ends came to 9 bases. This CDR3 region has 13 residues. CDR1 is MRHNA, CDR2 SNTAGT, per germline. The CDR3 sequence: CASSRSATDTQYY. The CDR3 DNA follows: TGTGCCAGCAGTAGGAGTGCTACAGATACGCAGTATTAT.

As to this clonotype: One junction end disagrees with the germline gene, perhaps due to a read error. The chain couples TRBV11-2 to TRBJ2-1; 8 positions match TRBD2. CDR1 and CDR2 from the germline V gene are SGHAT and FQNNGV. This CDR3 is built from 17 residues. The CDR3 sequence: CASSYTTGTRPYNEHFF. The DNA of the CDR3 is TGTGCCAGCAGCTATACCACCGGGACTAGGCCCTACAATGAGCACTTCTTC.

This clonotype was detected many times. The J gene is TRBJ1-5, the V gene TRBV12-3 or TRBV12-4; unclear D gene. Trimming stripped 8 bases from V and 5 bases from J, with 16 bases between. The length of the CDR3 is 14 residues. Here the CDR3 reads CASRREVGDQPQHF. In nucleotides, the CDR3 is TGTGCCAGCCGGAGAGAGGTTGGGGATCAGCCCCAGCATTTT.

The chain carries TRBV11-2 and TRBJ1-2, with unresolved D. This CDR3 region has 13 residues. Per the germline V gene, CDR1 is SGHAT and CDR2 is FQNNGV. CDR3 residues: CGNSLGVGGGYTF. In DNA, the CDR3 is TGTGGCAACAGCTTAGGAGTGGGTGGTGGCTACACCTTC.

The chain recombines TRBV6-6 with TRBJ2-7, with D maybe TRBD1 (6 bases). V was trimmed by 1 base and J by 1 base, leaving 8 bases between them. Per the germline V gene, CDR1 is MNHNY and CDR2 is SVGAGI (reference sequence). This CDR3 spans 14 amino acids. CDR3 DNA: TGTGCCAGCAGTTACTACAGGGATTCCTACGAGCAGTACTTC. This codes for CASSYYRDSYEQYF.

CDR3 in DNA: TGTGCCAGCAGTTACTCTCGGAACACGGGCCCCTACGAGCAGTACTTC. Its protein is CASSYSRNTGPYEQYF. This chain links TRBV6-6 with TRBJ2-7, with D uncertain. Germline V gives CDR1 MNHNY, CDR2 SVGAGI (reference sequence). Trimming took 0 bases from V and 2 from J, leaving 14 bases between them. CDR3 length equals 16 residues.

This clonotype was counted between two and nine times. This chain uses TRBV7-8 with TRBJ2-1, with D possibly being TRBD1 or TRBD2 (7 bases each). The CDR3 is 13 amino acids. The V end was cut by 4 bases, the J end by 8 bases, with 12 bases between. In germline, CDR1 is SGHVS, CDR2 FQNEAQ. The CDR3 sequence is CASSWPGGDEQFF. Written as DNA, the CDR3 is TGTGCCAGCAGCTGGCCAGGGGGGGATGAGCAGTTCTTC.

To note about this clonotype: Its ends do not fully match the called genes, so a read error is possible. The chain recombines TRBV4-1 with TRBJ2-1, with 7 bases fitting TRBD1. Per germline, CDR1 MGHRA and CDR2 YSYEKL. The CDR3 extends over 13 amino acids. The CDR3 coding sequence is TGCGCCAACAGTAGGACAGGAGAAAATGAGCAGTTATTC. This codes for CANSRTGENEQLF.

The chain carries TRBV5-1 and TRBJ1-1, with D tentatively TRBD1 (6 bases). The V end lost 4 bases, the J end lost 5 bases, and 12 bases lay between the germline ends. The CDR3 extends over 13 amino acids. The germline CDR1 and CDR2 sequences are SGHRS and YFSETQ. As DNA, the CDR3 is TGCGCCAGCAGCCTAGACAGGAAGACTGAAGCTTTCTTT. As protein: CASSLDRKTEAFF.

This clonotype was observed a few times. The rearrangement links TRBV11-2 to TRBJ1-2; TRBD1 aligns across 7 bases. CDR3 length: 15 residues. V lost 7 bases to trimming and J lost 4 bases; unmatched junction nucleotides: 12. Per germline, CDR1 SGHAT and CDR2 FQNNGV. Here the CDR3 reads CASTFTGETSYGYTF. For the CDR3, the DNA is TGTGCCAGCACCTTTACAGGGGAGACTAGCTATGGCTACACCTTC.

With regard to this clonotype: At one boundary the junction diverges from the germline segment, which might be a read error. The DNA for the CDR3 is TGTGCCAGCAGCCCCCCGCCCGGGACCTACAAGCAATACTTC. It is translated as CASSPPPGTYKQYF. V and J are TRBV7-9 and TRBJ2-7; either TRBD1 or TRBD2 may fit D (5 bases each). Germline V gene lookup returns CDR1 SEHNR and CDR2 FQNEAQ (reference sequence). The CDR3 contains 14 residues. Combining the CDR3 with reference TRBV7-9 and TRBJ2-7 gives the whole variable domain DTGVSQNPRHKITKRGQNVTFRCDPISEHNRLYWYRQTLGQGPEFLTYFQNEAQLEKSRLLSDRFSAERPKGSFSTLEIQRTEQGDSAMYLCASSPPPGTYKQYFGPGTRLTVT.

This clonotype was detected ten times or more. The chain is built from TRBV6-5 and TRBJ1-1, with D possibly matching TRBD1 (5 bases). The CDR3 has 14 residues. CDR1 MNHEY and CDR2 SVGAGI come from the germline V gene. V was clipped by 6 bases and J by 0 bases, with 11 bases between them. The CDR3 is CASRSGTLNTEAFF. The CDR3 DNA is TGTGCCAGCAGATCCGGGACGCTGAACACTGAAGCTTTCTTT.

The chain carries TRBV11-3 and TRBJ2-1, with D uncertain. The V and J ends lost 1 base and 15 bases respectively, with 16 bases between them. The CDR3 runs to 13 residues. The germline V gene has CDR1 SGHNT and CDR2 YENEEA. CDR3 nucleotides: TGTGCCAGCAGCTTAGGCCCTCGATATGAGTTGTTCTTC. The encoded protein is CASSLGPRYELFF.

This clonotype was observed a few times. The chain has TRBV5-6 and TRBJ2-1; D gene unclear. CDR1 and CDR2 from the germline V gene are SGHDT and YYEEEE. V was trimmed by 5 bases and J by 3 bases, leaving 9 bases between them. There are 13 residues in the CDR3. In nucleotides, the CDR3 is TGTGCCAGCAGTCATGTCGGCTACAATGAGCAGTTCTTC. Encoded protein: CASSHVGYNEQFF.

A few counts support this clonotype. The V and J genes are TRBV5-5 and TRBJ1-1; D unresolved. This CDR3 is 16 amino acids long. The germline V gene encodes CDR1 SGHKS and CDR2 YYEKEE (reference sequence). V was clipped by 5 bases and J by 0 bases, with 17 bases between them. In DNA, the CDR3 is TGTGCCAGCAGATTTTTAGCGGGCGTCATGAACACTGAAGCTTTCTTT. Its protein product is CASRFLAGVMNTEAFF.

This clonotype has a single count. This may stem from a read error, because a much larger clone lies one nucleotide away. This chain connects TRBV6-2 or TRBV6-3 to TRBJ2-4; tentative D call: TRBD1 (5 bases). Looked up from germline, CDR1 is MNHEY and CDR2 is SVGEGT. The V end was cut by 6 bases, the J end by 4 bases, with 10 bases between. The CDR3 length is 13 residues. Here the CDR3 reads CASRETEKNIQYF. The CDR3 DNA reads TGTGCCAGCAGGGAGACAGAGAAAAACATTCAGTACTTC.

On this clonotype itself: This may be a read error: a much more frequent sequence differs by one nucleotide. The chain couples TRBV19 to TRBJ2-2, with D perhaps TRBD1 (6 bases). Germline CDR1 LNHDA, CDR2 SQIVND (reference sequence). This CDR3 contains 15 residues. The CDR3 nucleotides are TGTGCCAGTAGTAGACAGGATAGGAACACCGGGGAGATGTTTTTT. Encoded protein: CASSRQDRNTGEMFF.

This clonotype has just a few counts. A much larger clone is a single base away; this may be a read error. The chain employs TRBV6-5 and TRBJ2-1, with 8 bases matching TRBD2. The V gene end was trimmed by 6 bases and the J gene end by 12 bases; junction bases not matched to a gene: 22. The germline V gene encodes CDR1 MNHEY and CDR2 SVGAGI. CDR3 length: 17 residues. Here the CDR3 DNA reads TGTGCCAGCAGCGTATGGTGGCGCAGCGGGAGTGGGGATGGGCAGTTCTTC. Encoded protein: CASSVWWRSGSGDGQFF.

V usage is TRBV7-9 and J usage is TRBJ1-2, with D tentatively TRBD1 (6 bases). The V end was cut by 9 bases, the J end by 4 bases, with 21 bases between. The CDR3 sequence is 15 residues long. Germline CDR1 reads SEHNR; CDR2 reads FQNEAQ (reference sequence). The CDR3 protein is CASSPGTRVAYGYTF. The CDR3 bases are TGTGCCAGTAGCCCCGGGACAAGGGTTGCCTATGGCTACACCTTC.

The count of this clonotype is one. This may be a read error, as it is one base from a much larger clone. The V call is TRBV14, the J call TRBJ1-5; D uncertain. The CDR3 consists of 14 residues. Germline CDR1 is SGHDN and CDR2 is FVKESK. In DNA, the CDR3 is TGTGTCAGCAGCCAAGCCTCTAGCAATCAGCCCCAGCATTTT. It codes for CVSSQASSNQPQHF.

This clonotype was observed many times. This chain uses TRBV11-2 with TRBJ2-7; 8 bases are shared with TRBD1. CDR1 and CDR2 (germline): SGHAT, FQNNGV. The ends lost 5 bases at V and 6 bases at J; junction bases unmatched: 3. The CDR3 contains 12 residues. The CDR3 reads CASSPGQGEQYF. The CDR3 DNA is TGTGCCAGCAGCCCAGGACAGGGCGAGCAGTACTTC.

The table lists this clonotype with a count of one. It may be a read error: a sequence one base away is much more abundant. This chain connects TRBV4-3 to TRBJ1-2, with D perhaps TRBD1 (5 bases). Germline-derived CDR1 and CDR2 are LGHNA and YSLEER. This CDR3 is 13 amino acids long. CDR3 bases: TGCGCCAGCAACCAAGTTGAGGGACTTGGCTACACCTTC. This encodes CASNQVEGLGYTF.

As regards this clonotype: A much larger clone differs from this one at a single base, so this may be a read error. This chain joins TRBV10-3 and TRBJ2-7; 8 bases fit TRBD1. The germline V gene has CDR1 ENHRY and CDR2 SYGVKD. This CDR3 comprises 15 residues. Germline trimming cut 5 bases from V and 2 bases from J; bases unmatched to any gene: 8. The chain's CDR3 is CAISHSVQGAYEQYF. The CDR3 coding sequence is TGTGCCATCAGTCATTCCGTACAGGGGGCCTACGAGCAGTACTTC.

Concerning this clonotype itself: The final CDR3 position lacks the conserved phenylalanine or tryptophan, pointing to a likely read error. The chain combines TRBV11-2 with TRBJ2-7, with 7 bases identical to TRBD2. The CDR3 sequence is 13 residues long. The germline V gene has CDR1 SGHAT and CDR2 FQNNGV. CDR3 protein: CTGSLAGTYEQYL. CDR3 in DNA: TGTACCGGCAGCTTAGCGGGCACCTACGAGCAGTACCTC.

A note on this clonotype: A much larger clonotype is one base distant, so this may be a read error. The J gene is TRBJ2-2, the V gene TRBV7-8; D is unclear. Trimming took off 11 bases at V and 2 bases at J, with 9 bases between the two ends. The CDR3 consists of 12 residues. The germline V gene has CDR1 SGHVS and CDR2 FQNEAQ. The CDR3 protein is CAGKGNTGELFF. The CDR3 region has the DNA TGTGCCGGAAAGGGCAACACCGGGGAGCTGTTTTTT.

The V and J genes are TRBV5-4 and TRBJ2-7, with 7 bases lining up with TRBD1. Unmatched junction bases numbered 6, after V lost 0 bases and J lost 3 bases. The length of the CDR3 is 15 residues. CDR1 is SGHNT, CDR2 YYREEE, per germline (reference sequence). The CDR3 loop is CASSLGDSYLYEQYF. The CDR3 coding sequence is TGTGCCAGCAGCTTGGGGGACAGTTACCTCTACGAGCAGTACTTC.

V is TRBV30 and J is TRBJ2-5; TRBD1 aligns across 9 bases. With the DNA end fitting TRBJ2-7 better, the J assignment may be wrong. Germline V gives CDR1 GTSNPN, CDR2 SVGIG (reference sequence). The CDR3 is made up of 14 amino acids. The CDR3 sequence: CAWSAGTGPYEQYF. The CDR3 nucleotides are TGTGCCTGGAGCGCCGGGACAGGGCCCTACGAGCAGTACTTC.